This T cell receptor (beta chain) was captured in a study of T cell clonotyping in hematopoietic cell transplantation. Produced via immunoSEQ multiplex PCR; TCRdb's table is partial and in-frame only. This table has approximately 44,000 clones, approximately 94% appearing once. Study conclusions and caveats: Cells were unsorted, so CD4 and CD8 contributions were not separated.

Regarding this clone: The antigen is unknown.

Per germline, CDR1 SGHRS and CDR2 YFSETQ. The CDR3 is made up of 15 amino acids. V gave up 0 bases and J gave up 1 base, with 8 bases separating them. Input material: peripheral blood mononuclear cells. The rearrangement uses TRBV5-1 and TRBJ1-3; no clear D gene. The clonotype comes from a woman aged 45-60 years in good health. Some clones in this sample may be carry-over from other donors' samples. CDR3 region: CASSLETGSGNTIYF. Here the CDR3 DNA reads TGCGCCAGCAGCTTGGAGACGGGTTCTGGAAACACCATATATTTT.